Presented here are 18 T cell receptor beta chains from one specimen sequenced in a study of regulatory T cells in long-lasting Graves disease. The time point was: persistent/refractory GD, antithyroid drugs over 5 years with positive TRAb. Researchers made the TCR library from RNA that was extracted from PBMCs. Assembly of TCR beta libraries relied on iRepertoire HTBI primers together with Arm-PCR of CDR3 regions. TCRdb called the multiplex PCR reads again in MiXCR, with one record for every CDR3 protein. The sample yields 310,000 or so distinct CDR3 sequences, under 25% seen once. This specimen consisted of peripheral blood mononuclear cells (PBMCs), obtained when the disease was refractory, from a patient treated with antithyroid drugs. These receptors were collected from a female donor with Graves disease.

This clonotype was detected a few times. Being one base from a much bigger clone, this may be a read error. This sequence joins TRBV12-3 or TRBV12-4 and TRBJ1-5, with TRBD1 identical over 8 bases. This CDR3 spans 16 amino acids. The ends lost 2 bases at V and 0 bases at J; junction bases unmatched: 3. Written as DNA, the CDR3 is TGTGCCAGCAGTTTAAGGACAGGGAATAGCAATCAGCCCCAGCATTTT. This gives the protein CASSLRTGNSNQPQHF.

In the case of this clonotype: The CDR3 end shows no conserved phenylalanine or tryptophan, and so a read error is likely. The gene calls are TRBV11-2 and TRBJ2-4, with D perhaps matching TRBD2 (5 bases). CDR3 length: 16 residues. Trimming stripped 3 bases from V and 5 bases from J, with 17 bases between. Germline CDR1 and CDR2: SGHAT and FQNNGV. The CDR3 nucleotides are TGTGCCAGCAGCTTCCGGCCCGCGGGTACGGAAAACATTCAGTACCTC. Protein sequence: CASSFRPAGTENIQYL.

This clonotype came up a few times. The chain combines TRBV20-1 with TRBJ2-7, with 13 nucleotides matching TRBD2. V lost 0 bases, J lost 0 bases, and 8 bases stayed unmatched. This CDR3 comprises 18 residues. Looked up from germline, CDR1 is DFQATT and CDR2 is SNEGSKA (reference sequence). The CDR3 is CSARDAGLAGLYSYEQYF. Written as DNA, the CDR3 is TGCAGTGCTAGAGATGCGGGACTAGCGGGACTTTACTCCTACGAGCAGTACTTC.

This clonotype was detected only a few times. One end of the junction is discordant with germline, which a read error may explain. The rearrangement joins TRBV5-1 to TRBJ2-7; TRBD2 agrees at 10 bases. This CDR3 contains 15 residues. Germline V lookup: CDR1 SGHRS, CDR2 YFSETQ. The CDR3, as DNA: TGCGCCAGCAGCCAAAGAGCGGGAGGGCCTTCCGAGCAGCACTTC. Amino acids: CASSQRAGGPSEQHF.

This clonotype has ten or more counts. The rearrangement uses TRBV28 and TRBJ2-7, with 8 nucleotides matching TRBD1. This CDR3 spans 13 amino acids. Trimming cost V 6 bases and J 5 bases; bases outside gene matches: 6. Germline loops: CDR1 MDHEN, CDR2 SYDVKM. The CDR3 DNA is TGTGCCAGCAGAGGACAGGGAGTCAACGAGCAGTACTTC. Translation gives CASRGQGVNEQYF.

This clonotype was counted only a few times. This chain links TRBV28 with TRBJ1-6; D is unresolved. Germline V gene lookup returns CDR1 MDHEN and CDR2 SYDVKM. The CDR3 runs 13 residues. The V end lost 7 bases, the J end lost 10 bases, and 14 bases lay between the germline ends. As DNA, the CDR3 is TGTGCCAGCACGACGGTCGGGGTCTCACCCCTCCACTTT. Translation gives CASTTVGVSPLHF.

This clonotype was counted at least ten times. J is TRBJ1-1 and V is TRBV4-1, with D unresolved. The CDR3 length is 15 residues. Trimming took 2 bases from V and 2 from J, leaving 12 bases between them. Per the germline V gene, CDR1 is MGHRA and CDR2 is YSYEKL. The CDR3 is CASSQLGQTNTEAFF. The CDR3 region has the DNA TGCGCCAGCAGCCAACTCGGGCAGACAAACACTGAAGCTTTCTTT.

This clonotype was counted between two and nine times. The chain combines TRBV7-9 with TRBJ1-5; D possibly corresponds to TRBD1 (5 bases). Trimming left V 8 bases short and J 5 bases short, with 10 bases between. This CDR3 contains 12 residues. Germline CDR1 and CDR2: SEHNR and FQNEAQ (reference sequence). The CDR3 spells CASSRDHQPQHF. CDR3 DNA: TGTGCCAGCTCCAGGGACCATCAGCCCCAGCATTTT.

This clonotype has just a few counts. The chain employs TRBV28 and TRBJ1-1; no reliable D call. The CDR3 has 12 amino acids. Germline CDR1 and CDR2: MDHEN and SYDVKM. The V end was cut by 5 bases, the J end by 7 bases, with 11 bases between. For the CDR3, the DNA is TGTGCCAGCAGTCCCCGCTGGAGTGAAGCTTTCTTT. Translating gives CASSPRWSEAFF.

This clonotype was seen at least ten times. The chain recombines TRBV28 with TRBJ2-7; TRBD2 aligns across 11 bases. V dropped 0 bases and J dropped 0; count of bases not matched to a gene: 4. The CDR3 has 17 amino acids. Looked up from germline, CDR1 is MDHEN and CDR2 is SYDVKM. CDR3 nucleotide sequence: TGTGCCAGCAGTTTATGGATGGGACTAGCGGACTCCTACGAGCAGTACTTC. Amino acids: CASSLWMGLADSYEQYF.

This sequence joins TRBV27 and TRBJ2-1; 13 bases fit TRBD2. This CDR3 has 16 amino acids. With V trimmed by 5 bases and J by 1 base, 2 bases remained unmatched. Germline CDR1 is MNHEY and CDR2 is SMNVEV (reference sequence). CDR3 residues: CASSLLAGGSYNEQFF. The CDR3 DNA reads TGTGCCAGCAGTCTACTAGCGGGAGGGTCCTACAATGAGCAGTTCTTC.

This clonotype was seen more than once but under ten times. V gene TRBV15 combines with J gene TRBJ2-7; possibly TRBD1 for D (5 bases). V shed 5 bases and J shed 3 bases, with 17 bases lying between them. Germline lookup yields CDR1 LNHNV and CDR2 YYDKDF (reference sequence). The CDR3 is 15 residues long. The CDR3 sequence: CATSRLAGQHYEQYF. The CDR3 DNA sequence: TGTGCCACCAGCCGGTTAGCAGGGCAGCACTACGAGCAGTACTTC.

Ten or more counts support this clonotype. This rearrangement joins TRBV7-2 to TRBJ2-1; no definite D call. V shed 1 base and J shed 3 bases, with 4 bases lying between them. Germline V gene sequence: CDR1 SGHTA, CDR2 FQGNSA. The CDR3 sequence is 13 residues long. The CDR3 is CASSLVGYNEQFF. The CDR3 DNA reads TGTGCCAGCAGCTTAGTTGGCTACAATGAGCAGTTCTTC.

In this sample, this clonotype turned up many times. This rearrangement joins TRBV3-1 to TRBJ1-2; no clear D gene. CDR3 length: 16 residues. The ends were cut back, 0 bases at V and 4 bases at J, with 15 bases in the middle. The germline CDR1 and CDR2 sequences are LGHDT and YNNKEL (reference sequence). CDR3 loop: CASSQDLTYLVYGYTF. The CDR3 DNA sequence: TGTGCCAGCAGCCAAGATCTGACGTATCTTGTCTATGGCTACACCTTC.

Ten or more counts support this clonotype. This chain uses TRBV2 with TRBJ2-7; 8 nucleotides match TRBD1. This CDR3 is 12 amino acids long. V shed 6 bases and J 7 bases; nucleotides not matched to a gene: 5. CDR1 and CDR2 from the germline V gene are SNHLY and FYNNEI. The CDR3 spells CASRDRAWEQYF. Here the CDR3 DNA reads TGTGCCAGCAGGGACAGGGCTTGGGAGCAGTACTTC.

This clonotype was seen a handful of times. This CDR3 reads CASSEAGVGEPQHF. CDR3 DNA: TGTGCCAGCAGTGAAGCCGGGGTAGGGGAGCCCCAGCATTTT. The chain combines TRBV2 with TRBJ1-5; TRBD1 might be the D (5 bases). V dropped 0 bases and J dropped 8 bases, with 11 bases sitting between them. CDR3 length equals 14 residues. Germline CDR1 and CDR2: SNHLY and FYNNEI.

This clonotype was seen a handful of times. The CDR3 DNA sequence: TGCGCCAGCAAACCTGTCACGGGAGAGACCGGGGAGCTGTTTTTT. Its protein is CASKPVTGETGELFF. The chain recombines TRBV5-1 with TRBJ2-2; the D gene is possibly TRBD2 (6 bases). Germline V gene data show CDR1 as SGHRS and CDR2 as YFSETQ. The CDR3 has 15 residues. Trimming left V 6 bases short and J 5 bases short, with 17 bases between. Full variable domain (remainder filled in from reference TRBV5-1 and TRBJ2-2): KAGVTQTPRYLIKTRGQQVTLSCSPISGHRSVSWYQQTPGQGLQFLFEYFSETQRNKGNFPGRFSGRQFSNSRSEMNVSTLELGDSALYLCASKPVTGETGELFFGEGSRLTVL.

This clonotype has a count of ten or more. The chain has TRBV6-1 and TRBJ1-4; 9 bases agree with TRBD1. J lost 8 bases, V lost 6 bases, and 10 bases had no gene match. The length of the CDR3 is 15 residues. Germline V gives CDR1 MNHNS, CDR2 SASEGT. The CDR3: CASRNEQGAGEKLFF. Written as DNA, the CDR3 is TGTGCCAGCAGGAACGAACAGGGGGCGGGAGAAAAACTGTTTTTT.